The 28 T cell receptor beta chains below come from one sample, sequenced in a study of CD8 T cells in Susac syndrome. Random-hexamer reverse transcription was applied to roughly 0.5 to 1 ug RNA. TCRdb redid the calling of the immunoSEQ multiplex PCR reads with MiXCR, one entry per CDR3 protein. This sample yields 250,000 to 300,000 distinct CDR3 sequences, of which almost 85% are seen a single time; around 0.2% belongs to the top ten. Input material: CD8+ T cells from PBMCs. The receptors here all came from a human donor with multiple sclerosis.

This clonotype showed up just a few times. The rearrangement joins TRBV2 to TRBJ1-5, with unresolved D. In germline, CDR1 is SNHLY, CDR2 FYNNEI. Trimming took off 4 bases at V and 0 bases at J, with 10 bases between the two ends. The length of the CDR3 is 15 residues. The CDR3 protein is CASSVRDYSNQPQHF. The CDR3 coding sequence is TGTGCCAGCAGTGTAAGGGATTATAGCAATCAGCCCCAGCATTTT.

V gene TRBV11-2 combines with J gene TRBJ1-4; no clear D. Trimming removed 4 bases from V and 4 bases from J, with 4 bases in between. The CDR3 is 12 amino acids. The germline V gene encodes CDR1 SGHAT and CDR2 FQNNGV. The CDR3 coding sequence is TGTGCCAGCAGCTCCCTTAATGAAAAACTGTTTTTT. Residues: CASSSLNEKLFF.

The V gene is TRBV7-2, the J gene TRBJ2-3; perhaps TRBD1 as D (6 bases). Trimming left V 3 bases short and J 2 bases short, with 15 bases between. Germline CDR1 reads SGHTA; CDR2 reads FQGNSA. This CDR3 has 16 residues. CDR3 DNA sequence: TGTGCCAGCAGCTTGTTAAGGACAGCCTTCACAGATACGCAGTATTTT. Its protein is CASSLLRTAFTDTQYF. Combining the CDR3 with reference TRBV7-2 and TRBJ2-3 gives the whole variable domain GAGVSQSPSNKVTEKGKDVELRCDPISGHTALYWYRQSLGQGLEFLIYFQGNSAPDKSGLPSDRFSAERTGGSVSTLTIQRTQQEDSAVYLCASSLLRTAFTDTQYFGPGTRLTVL.

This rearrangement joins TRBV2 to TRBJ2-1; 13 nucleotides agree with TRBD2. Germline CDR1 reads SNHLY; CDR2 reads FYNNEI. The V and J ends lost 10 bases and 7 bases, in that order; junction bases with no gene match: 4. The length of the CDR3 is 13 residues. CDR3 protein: CANGLAGVNEQFF. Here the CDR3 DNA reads TGTGCCAACGGACTAGCGGGGGTGAATGAGCAGTTCTTC. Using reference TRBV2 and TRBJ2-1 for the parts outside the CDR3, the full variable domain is EPEVTQTPSHQVTQMGQEVILRCVPISNHLYFYWYRQILGQKVEFLVSFYNNEISEKSEIFDDQFSVERPDGSNFTLKIRSTKLEDSAMYFCANGLAGVNEQFFGPGTRLTVL.

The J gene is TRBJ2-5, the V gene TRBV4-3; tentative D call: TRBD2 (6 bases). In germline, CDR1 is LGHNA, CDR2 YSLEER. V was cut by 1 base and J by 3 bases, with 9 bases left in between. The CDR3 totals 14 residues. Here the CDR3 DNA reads TGCGCCAGCAGCCAAGGGACGGGAGAAGAGACCCAGTACTTC. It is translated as CASSQGTGEETQYF.

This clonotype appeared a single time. CDR3 sequence (DNA): TGTGCCAGCAGTGCTCTAGTGGGGCGGGACTACGAGCAGTACTTC. The encoded protein is CASSALVGRDYEQYF. The rearrangement links TRBV27 to TRBJ2-7; the D gene is possibly TRBD2 (6 bases). V lost 5 bases and J 3 bases, leaving 17 bases between the germline ends. Germline V lookup: CDR1 MNHEY, CDR2 SMNVEV (reference sequence). The CDR3 is 15 residues long.

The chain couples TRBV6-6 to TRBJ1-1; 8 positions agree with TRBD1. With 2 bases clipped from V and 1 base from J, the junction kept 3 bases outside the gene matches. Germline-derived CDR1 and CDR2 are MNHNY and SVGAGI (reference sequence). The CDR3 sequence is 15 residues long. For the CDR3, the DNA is TGTGCCAGCAGTTACCCCAGGGGGCCGAACACTGAAGCTTTCTTT. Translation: CASSYPRGPNTEAFF.

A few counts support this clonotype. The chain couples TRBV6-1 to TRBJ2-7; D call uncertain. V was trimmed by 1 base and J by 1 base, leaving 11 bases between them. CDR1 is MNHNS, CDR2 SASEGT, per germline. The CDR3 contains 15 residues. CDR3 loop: CASSEVESPSYEQYF. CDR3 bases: TGTGCCAGCAGTGAAGTGGAGTCACCTTCCTACGAGCAGTACTTC.

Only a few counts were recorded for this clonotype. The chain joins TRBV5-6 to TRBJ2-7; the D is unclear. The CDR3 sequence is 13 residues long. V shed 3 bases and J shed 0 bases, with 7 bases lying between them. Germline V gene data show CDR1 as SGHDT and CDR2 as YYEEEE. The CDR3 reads CASSSVSSYEQYF. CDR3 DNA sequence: TGTGCCAGCAGCTCCGTTAGCTCCTACGAGCAGTACTTC.

CDR3 in amino acids: CASSLTAGRLRHEQYF. The DNA for the CDR3 is TGTGCCAGCAGCCTGACCGCGGGACGCCTAAGGCACGAGCAGTACTTC. The V gene is TRBV13, the J gene TRBJ2-7, with D maybe TRBD2 (6 bases). The V end lost 5 bases, the J end lost 5 bases, and 22 bases lay between the germline ends. CDR1 is PRHDT, CDR2 FYEKMQ, per germline (reference sequence). The CDR3 contains 16 residues.

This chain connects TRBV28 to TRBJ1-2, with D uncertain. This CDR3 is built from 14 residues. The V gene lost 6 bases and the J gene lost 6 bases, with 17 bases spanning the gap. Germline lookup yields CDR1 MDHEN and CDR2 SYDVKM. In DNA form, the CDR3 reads TGTGCCAGCAGCCTTCGGAACCGCCCCGATGGCTACACCTTC. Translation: CASSLRNRPDGYTF.

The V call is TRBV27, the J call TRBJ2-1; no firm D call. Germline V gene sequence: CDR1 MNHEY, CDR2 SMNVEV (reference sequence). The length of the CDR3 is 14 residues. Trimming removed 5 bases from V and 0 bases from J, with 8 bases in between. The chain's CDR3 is CASSGISSYNEQFF. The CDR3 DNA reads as TGTGCCAGCAGTGGGATTAGCTCCTACAATGAGCAGTTCTTC.

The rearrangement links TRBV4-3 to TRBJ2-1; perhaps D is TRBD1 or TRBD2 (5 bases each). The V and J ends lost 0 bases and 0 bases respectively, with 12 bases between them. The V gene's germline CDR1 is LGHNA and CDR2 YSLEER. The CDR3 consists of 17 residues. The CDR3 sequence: CASSQDTPGSSYNEQFF. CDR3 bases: TGCGCCAGCAGCCAAGATACCCCAGGGAGCTCCTACAATGAGCAGTTCTTC.

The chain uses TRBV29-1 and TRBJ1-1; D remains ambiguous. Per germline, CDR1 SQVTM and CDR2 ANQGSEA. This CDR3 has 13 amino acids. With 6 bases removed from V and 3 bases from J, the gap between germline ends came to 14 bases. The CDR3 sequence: CSVGTALDTEAFF. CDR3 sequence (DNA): TGCAGCGTCGGTACAGCCCTGGACACTGAAGCTTTCTTT.

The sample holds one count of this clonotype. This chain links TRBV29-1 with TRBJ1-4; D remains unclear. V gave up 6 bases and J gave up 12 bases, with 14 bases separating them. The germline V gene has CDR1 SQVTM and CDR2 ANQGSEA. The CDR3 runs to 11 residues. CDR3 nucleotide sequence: TGCAGCGTGTCTTTGACAAAGGAACTGTTTTTT. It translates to CSVSLTKELFF.

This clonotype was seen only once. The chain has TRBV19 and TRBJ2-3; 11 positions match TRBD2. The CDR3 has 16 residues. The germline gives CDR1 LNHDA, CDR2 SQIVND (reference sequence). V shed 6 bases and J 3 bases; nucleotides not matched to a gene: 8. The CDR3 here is CASSPLAGDGTDTQYF. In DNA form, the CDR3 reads TGTGCCAGTAGCCCACTAGCGGGAGATGGGACAGATACGCAGTATTTT.

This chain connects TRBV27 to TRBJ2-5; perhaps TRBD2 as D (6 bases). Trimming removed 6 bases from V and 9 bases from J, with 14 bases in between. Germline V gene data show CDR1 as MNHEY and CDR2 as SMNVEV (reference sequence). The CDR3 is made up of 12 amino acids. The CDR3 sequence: CASRGGPGAQYF. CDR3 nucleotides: TGTGCCAGCAGGGGGGGACCCGGGGCCCAGTACTTC.

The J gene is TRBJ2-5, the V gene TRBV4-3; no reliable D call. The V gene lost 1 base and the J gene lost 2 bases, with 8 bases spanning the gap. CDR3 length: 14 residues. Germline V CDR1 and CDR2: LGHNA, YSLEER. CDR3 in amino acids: CASSQGAGQETQYF. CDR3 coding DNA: TGCGCCAGCAGCCAAGGGGCTGGTCAAGAGACCCAGTACTTC.

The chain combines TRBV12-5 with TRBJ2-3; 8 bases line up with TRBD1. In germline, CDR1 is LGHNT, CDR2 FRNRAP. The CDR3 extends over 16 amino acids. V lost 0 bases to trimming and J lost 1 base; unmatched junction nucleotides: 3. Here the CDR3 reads CASGLVQGAGTDTQYF. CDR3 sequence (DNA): TGTGCTAGTGGTTTGGTTCAGGGGGCAGGCACAGATACGCAGTATTTT. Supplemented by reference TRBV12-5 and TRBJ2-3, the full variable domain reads DARVTQTPRHKVTEMGQEVTMRCQPILGHNTVFWYRQTMMQGLELLAYFRNRAPLDDSGMPKDRFSAEMPDATLATLKIQPSEPRDSAVYFCASGLVQGAGTDTQYFGPGTRLTVL.

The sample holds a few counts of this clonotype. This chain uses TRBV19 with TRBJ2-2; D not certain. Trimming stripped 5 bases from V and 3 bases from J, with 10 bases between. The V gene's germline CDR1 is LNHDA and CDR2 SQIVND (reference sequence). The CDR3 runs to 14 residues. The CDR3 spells CASSPLSYTGELFF. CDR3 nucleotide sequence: TGTGCCAGTAGTCCCCTTTCCTACACCGGGGAGCTGTTTTTT.

Here the CDR3 reads CASSSPGLGEQFF. The CDR3 DNA is TGTGCCAGCAGCTCCCCCGGACTAGGCGAGCAGTTCTTC. The V call is TRBV9, the J call TRBJ2-1; TRBD2 agrees at 7 bases. The length of the CDR3 is 13 residues. V lost 4 bases to trimming and J lost 10 bases; unmatched junction nucleotides: 8. Germline V gives CDR1 SGDLS, CDR2 YYNGEE.

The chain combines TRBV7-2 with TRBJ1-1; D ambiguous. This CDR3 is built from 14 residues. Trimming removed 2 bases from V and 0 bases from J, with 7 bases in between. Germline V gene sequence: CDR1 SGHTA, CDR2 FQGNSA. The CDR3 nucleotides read TGTGCCAGCAGCTTACCCGAGATGAACACTGAAGCTTTCTTT. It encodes CASSLPEMNTEAFF. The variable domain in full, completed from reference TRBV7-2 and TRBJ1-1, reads GAGVSQSPSNKVTEKGKDVELRCDPISGHTALYWYRQSLGQGLEFLIYFQGNSAPDKSGLPSDRFSAERTGGSVSTLTIQRTQQEDSAVYLCASSLPEMNTEAFFGQGTRLTVV.

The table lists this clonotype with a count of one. The CDR3 coding sequence is TGTGCCAGCAGCGTAGACGGCCTGACTCCGGGGGGAAACACCATATATTTT. Its translation is CASSVDGLTPGGNTIYF. This chain uses TRBV9 with TRBJ1-3, with unresolved D. The CDR3 consists of 17 residues. CDR1 and CDR2 (germline): SGDLS, YYNGEE. The V and J ends lost 0 bases and 4 bases respectively, with 17 bases between them. The variable domain in full, with the rest retrieved from reference TRBV9 and TRBJ1-3, is DSGVTQTPKHLITATGQRVTLRCSPRSGDLSVYWYQQSLDQGLQFLIQYYNGEERAKGNILERFSAQQFPDLHSELNLSSLELGDSALYFCASSVDGLTPGGNTIYFGEGSWLTVV.

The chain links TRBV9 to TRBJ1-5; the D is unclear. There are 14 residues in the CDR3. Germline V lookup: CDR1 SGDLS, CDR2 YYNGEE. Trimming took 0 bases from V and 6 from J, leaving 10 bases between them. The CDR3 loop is CASSVVASGQPQHF. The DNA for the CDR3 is TGTGCCAGCAGCGTAGTTGCCTCGGGTCAGCCCCAGCATTTT. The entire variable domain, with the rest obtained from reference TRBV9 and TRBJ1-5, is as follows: DSGVTQTPKHLITATGQRVTLRCSPRSGDLSVYWYQQSLDQGLQFLIQYYNGEERAKGNILERFSAQQFPDLHSELNLSSLELGDSALYFCASSVVASGQPQHFGDGTRLSIL.

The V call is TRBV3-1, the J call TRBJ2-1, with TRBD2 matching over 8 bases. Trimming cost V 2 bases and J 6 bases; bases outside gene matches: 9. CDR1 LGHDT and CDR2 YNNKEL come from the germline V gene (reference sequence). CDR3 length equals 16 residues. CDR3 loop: CASSQRPSGTSNEQFF. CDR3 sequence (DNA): TGTGCCAGCAGCCAAAGACCCTCCGGGACTAGCAATGAGCAGTTCTTC.

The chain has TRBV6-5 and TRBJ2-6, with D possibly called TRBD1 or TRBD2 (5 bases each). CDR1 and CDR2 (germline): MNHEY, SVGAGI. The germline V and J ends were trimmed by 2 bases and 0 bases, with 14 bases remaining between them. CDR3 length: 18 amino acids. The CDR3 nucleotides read TGTGCCAGCAGTTACAGGGGCGGGTTGGTCTCTGGGGCCAACGTCCTGACTTTC. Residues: CASSYRGGLVSGANVLTF.

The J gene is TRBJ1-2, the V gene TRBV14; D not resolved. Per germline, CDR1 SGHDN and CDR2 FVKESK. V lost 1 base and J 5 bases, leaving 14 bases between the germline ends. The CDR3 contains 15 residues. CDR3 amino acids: CASSQGAWRYYGYTF. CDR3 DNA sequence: TGTGCCAGCAGCCAAGGGGCGTGGCGGTATTATGGCTACACCTTC.

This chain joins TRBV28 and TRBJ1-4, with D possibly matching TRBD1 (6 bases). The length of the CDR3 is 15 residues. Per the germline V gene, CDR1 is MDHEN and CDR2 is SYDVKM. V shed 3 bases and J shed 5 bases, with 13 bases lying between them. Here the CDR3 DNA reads TGTGCCAGCAGTTTGAGCCGGGGGCGAAATGAAAAACTGTTTTTT. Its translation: CASSLSRGRNEKLFF. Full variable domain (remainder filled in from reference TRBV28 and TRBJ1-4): DVKVTQSSRYLVKRTGEKVFLECVQDMDHENMFWYRQDPGLGLRLIYFSYDVKMKEKGDIPEGYSVSREKKERFSLILESASTNQTSMYLCASSLSRGRNEKLFFGSGTQLSVL.